The present T cell receptor beta chain was sequenced within a study of beta chain features in type 1 diabetes. Study-level findings and limits: Overrepresentation of cells with high TCR expression could result from cDNA sequencing.

Since all of the isolated RNA was reverse transcribed, expressed TCRB transcripts were what got sequenced. Data came from immunoSEQ multiplex PCR; TCRdb stores just in-frame clones and leaves some out. The sample yields about 900,000 clones, roughly 15% seen once. This CDR3 has 16 amino acids. J lost 0 bases, V lost 4 bases, and 7 bases had no gene match. Germline lookup yields CDR1 MDHEN and CDR2 SYDVKM. CD4+ naive, central memory, regulatory and stem cell-like memory cells were sorted via CD45RO/CCR7/CD25/CD127/CD95/CD27. This clone was detected only a few times. Its antigen is still unknown. Specimen: naive CD4+ T cells from blood. The chain employs TRBV28 and TRBJ2-7; TRBD2 matches 9 bases. The clonotype originates from a woman aged 18-30 years in good health. The DNA of the CDR3 is TGTGCCAGCAGTTCCTCAGGTAGCGGGAGCTCCTACGAGCAGTACTTC. Protein sequence: CASSSSGSGSSYEQYF.